This entry lists 13 T cell receptor beta chains sequenced from one sample in a study of T cells in Graves' hyperthyroidism and ophthalmopathy. RNA transcripts yielded amplified TCR beta CDR3 regions. The study used the HTBI primer set for a first-round RT-PCR of the TCR CDR3. TCRdb recomputed calls from the multiplex PCR reads with MiXCR, one row per CDR3 protein. The sample lists some 560,000 distinct CDR3 sequences; 12% to 15% were seen once. The specimen sequenced was blood. These receptors all come from a woman in her 40s with Graves' hyperthyroidism.

The chain employs TRBV4-1 and TRBJ2-2; TRBD2 might be the D (6 bases). The CDR3 spans 15 residues. With 4 bases removed from V and 1 base from J, the gap between germline ends came to 10 bases. Germline V lookup: CDR1 MGHRA, CDR2 YSYEKL. CDR3 nucleotide sequence: TGCGCCAGCAGCCTTTCGCGGGAGAACACCGGGGAGCTGTTTTTT. This sequence encodes CASSLSRENTGELFF.

At least ten counts were recorded for this clonotype. The rearrangement joins TRBV15 to TRBJ2-3, with 8 bases matching TRBD1. J was trimmed by 4 bases and V by 0 bases; bases with no gene match: 6. The CDR3 has 16 amino acids. Germline CDR1 reads LNHNV; CDR2 reads YYDKDF (reference sequence). The CDR3 reads CATSREQGVGSDTQYF. CDR3 DNA sequence: TGTGCCACCAGCAGAGAACAGGGGGTCGGTTCAGATACGCAGTATTTT.

This clonotype was picked up a small number of times. This sequence joins TRBV28 and TRBJ2-7, with 9 positions matching TRBD2. V lost 4 bases, J lost 9 bases, and 10 bases stayed unmatched. CDR1 is MDHEN, CDR2 SYDVKM, per germline. There are 14 residues in the CDR3. The CDR3 here is CASSYSSGTPGQYF. The CDR3 bases are TGTGCCAGCAGTTATTCTAGCGGGACCCCTGGGCAGTACTTC.

A few counts support this clonotype. V gene TRBV20-1 combines with J gene TRBJ2-7; 16 bases map to TRBD2. Germline trimming cut 6 bases from V and 3 bases from J; bases unmatched to any gene: 8. The CDR3 is 16 amino acids. Germline V gene lookup returns CDR1 DFQATT and CDR2 SNEGSKA (reference sequence). This CDR3 reads CSARRGLAGGHYEQYF. The CDR3 bases are TGCAGTGCCCGCCGGGGACTAGCGGGAGGGCACTACGAGCAGTACTTC.

This clonotype was counted many times. V and J are TRBV27 and TRBJ1-5; D might be TRBD1 (5 bases). This CDR3 has 16 residues. V was clipped by 1 base and J by 2 bases, with 12 bases between them. Germline loops: CDR1 MNHEY, CDR2 SMNVEV (reference sequence). The chain's CDR3 is CASSLLGGYGNQPQHF. CDR3 in DNA: TGTGCCAGCAGTTTATTGGGGGGGTACGGCAATCAGCCCCAGCATTTT.

The chain links TRBV2 to TRBJ2-5; 11 bases match TRBD2. V dropped 6 bases and J dropped 5; count of bases not matched to a gene: 11. The CDR3 is made up of 16 amino acids. The germline gives CDR1 SNHLY, CDR2 FYNNEI. This CDR3 reads CASSVAGTSGVETQYF. The CDR3 bases are TGTGCCAGCAGCGTAGCCGGGACTAGCGGTGTGGAGACCCAGTACTTC.

The sample holds many counts of this clonotype. V gene TRBV30 combines with J gene TRBJ2-1; weak D call: TRBD2 (6 bases). Germline V lookup: CDR1 GTSNPN, CDR2 SVGIG (reference sequence). The V and J ends lost 3 bases and 4 bases respectively, with 13 bases between them. The CDR3 length is 14 residues. CDR3: CAWSTGLPYNEQFF. CDR3 nucleotides: TGTGCCTGGAGCACGGGACTCCCATACAATGAGCAGTTCTTC. The whole variable domain, filled in from reference TRBV30 and TRBJ2-1, reads SQTIHQWPATLVQPVGSPLSLECTVEGTSNPNLYWYRQAAGRGLQLLFYSVGIGQISSEVPQNLSASRPQDRQFILSSKKLLLSDSGFYLCAWSTGLPYNEQFFGPGTRLTVL.

V is TRBV7-3 and J is TRBJ2-2; TRBD1 is a possible D gene (5 bases). Looked up from germline, CDR1 is SGHTA and CDR2 is FQGTGA. Trimming removed 2 bases from V and 0 bases from J, with 19 bases in between. The CDR3 length is 19 residues. As DNA, the CDR3 is TGTGCCAGCAGCTTATTGAAGGGGCCCCAGGGCACGAACACCGGGGAGCTGTTTTTT. This gives the protein CASSLLKGPQGTNTGELFF.

This clonotype was found many times. The V gene is TRBV7-6, the J gene TRBJ2-1, with D tentatively TRBD1 (7 bases). Germline V gene data show CDR1 as SGHVS and CDR2 as FNYEAQ. This CDR3 spans 13 amino acids. The ends were cut back, 3 bases at V and 6 bases at J, with 9 bases in the middle. The CDR3 sequence is CASSFQGGNEQFF. The CDR3 region has the DNA TGTGCCAGCAGCTTTCAGGGGGGCAATGAGCAGTTCTTC.

This clonotype showed up just a few times. The chain uses TRBV5-6 and TRBJ1-2; 7 bases are a match to TRBD1. This CDR3 has 13 amino acids. Germline CDR1 and CDR2: SGHDT and YYEEEE. With V trimmed by 7 bases and J by 2 bases, 5 bases remained unmatched. The CDR3 spells CASGRDRNYGYTF. The CDR3, as DNA: TGTGCCAGCGGCCGGGACAGAAACTATGGCTACACCTTC.

This clonotype was seen a few times. This sequence joins TRBV7-9 and TRBJ2-4; 7 bases line up with TRBD2. The CDR3 spans 15 residues. The ends lost 5 bases at V and 6 bases at J; junction bases unmatched: 10. From germline, CDR1 is SEHNR and CDR2 FQNEAQ (reference sequence). The CDR3 DNA reads TGTGCCAGCAGCCCCGTGGGGGGGAGAGGAAACATTCAGTACTTC. Encoded protein: CASSPVGGRGNIQYF.

This clonotype has a count of ten or more. This sequence joins TRBV28 and TRBJ2-1, with 7 positions matching TRBD1. V was clipped by 5 bases and J by 6 bases; unmatched bases: 4. From germline, CDR1 is MDHEN and CDR2 SYDVKM. The CDR3 is 13 amino acids. The CDR3 nucleotides are TGTGCCAGCAGTATACAGGGGCCCAATGAGCAGTTCTTC. Amino acids: CASSIQGPNEQFF. Using reference TRBV28 and TRBJ2-1 for the parts outside the CDR3, the full variable domain is DVKVTQSSRYLVKRTGEKVFLECVQDMDHENMFWYRQDPGLGLRLIYFSYDVKMKEKGDIPEGYSVSREKKERFSLILESASTNQTSMYLCASSIQGPNEQFFGPGTRLTVL.

This clonotype was observed many times. This chain joins TRBV18 and TRBJ2-1, with D tentatively TRBD2 (6 bases). The CDR3 length is 16 residues. The V gene lost 3 bases and the J gene lost 2 bases, with 14 bases spanning the gap. Germline loops: CDR1 KGHSH, CDR2 LQKENI. CDR3 residues: CASSPISSVTYNEQFF. CDR3 bases: TGTGCCAGCTCACCCATTTCTAGCGTTACCTACAATGAGCAGTTCTTC. Full variable domain (remainder filled in from reference TRBV18 and TRBJ2-1): NAGVMQNPRHLVRRRGQEARLRCSPMKGHSHVYWYRQLPEEGLKFMVYLQKENIIDESGMPKERFSAEFPKEGPSILRIQQVVRGDSAAYFCASSPISSVTYNEQFFGPGTRLTVL.